These T cell receptor beta chains were read from a single sample in a study of shared clonotypes between healthy human individuals. Some clones are missing from TCRdb's copy, which holds only in-frame ones; the method was immunoSEQ multiplex PCR. The sample lists just over 2,000,000 clones, 85% to 95% seen once, with about 1.1% in the top ten. The sequenced sample was naive CD8+ T cells sorted from blood. The receptors here all came from a man between 18 and 35 years old in good health. CDR3s include the opening cysteine and the closing phenylalanine or tryptophan. A D gene is named only where the DNA matches it firmly. The listing skips clone size in some rows; elsewhere it reads once, few, many or a size class.

D: NA; V: TRBV5-6; J: TRBJ1-2; size: once; CDR3: CASSRDGPNYGYTF; DNA: TGTGCCAGCAGCCGGGACGGACCGAACTATGGCTACACCTTC
D: NA; V: TRBV30; J: TRBJ2-7; size: NA; CDR3: CASAALTYEQYF; DNA: TGTGCCTCTGCGGCCCTGACCTACGAGCAGTACTTC
D: TRBD2; V: TRBV19; J: TRBJ2-7; size: NA; CDR3: CASSRTSGRADEQYF; DNA: TGTGCCAGTAGTCGGACTAGCGGGAGGGCCGACGAGCAGTACTTC
D: NA; V: TRBV6-6; J: TRBJ2-7; size: NA; CDR3: CASSYTYGTPTYEQYF; DNA: TGTGCCAGCAGTTACACATATGGGACACCAACCTACGAGCAGTACTTC
D: NA; V: TRBV27; J: TRBJ2-7; size: NA; CDR3: CASSLSKGYRSYEQYF; DNA: TGTGCCAGCAGTTTATCTAAGGGGTACCGGTCCTACGAGCAGTACTTC
D: NA; V: TRBV27; J: TRBJ2-5; size: NA; CDR3: CASSLSRDYGTQYF; DNA: TGTGCCAGCAGTTTATCGAGGGATTACGGAACCCAGTACTTC
D: NA; V: TRBV2; J: TRBJ2-7; size: NA; CDR3: CASRPYYEQYF; DNA: TGTGCCAGCAGGCCATACTACGAGCAGTACTTC
D: NA; V: TRBV6-1; J: TRBJ2-7; size: NA; CDR3: CASISHGYEQYF; DNA: TGTGCCAGCATATCTCACGGGTACGAGCAGTACTTC
D: TRBD1; V: TRBV5-4; J: TRBJ2-3; size: NA; CDR3: CASSNLPGQGPTDTQYF; DNA: TGTGCCAGCAGCAATTTACCGGGACAGGGACCCACAGATACGCAGTATTTT
D: TRBD2; V: TRBV4-3; J: TRBJ2-2; size: NA; CDR3: CASSQDAFGVAGETNTGELFF; DNA: TGCGCCAGCAGCCAAGATGCATTCGGGGTAGCGGGAGAGACGAACACCGGGGAGCTGTTTTTT
D: NA; V: TRBV6-1; J: TRBJ1-2; size: NA; CDR3: CASSDDGYGYTF; DNA: TGTGCCAGCAGTGATGACGGCTATGGCTACACCTTC
D: TRBD1; V: TRBV7-9; J: TRBJ2-7; size: NA; CDR3: CASSLVTGVLYEQYF; DNA: TGTGCCAGCAGCTTAGTGACAGGGGTTTTGTACGAGCAGTACTTC
D: NA; V: TRBV4-3; J: TRBJ2-7; size: NA; CDR3: CASSQGSSTEQYF; DNA: TGCGCCAGCAGCCAGGGATCTAGCACCGAGCAGTACTTC
D: TRBD1; V: TRBV6-6; J: TRBJ2-7; size: NA; CDR3: CASSGTGDYEQYF; DNA: TGTGCCAGCAGTGGGACAGGGGACTACGAGCAGTACTTC
D: NA; V: TRBV30; J: TRBJ2-7; size: NA; CDR3: CAWAEAPYEQYF; DNA: TGTGCCTGGGCGGAGGCCCCCTACGAGCAGTACTTC
D: NA; V: TRBV2; J: TRBJ2-3; size: NA; CDR3: CASQTGSDTQYF; DNA: TGTGCCAGCCAAACAGGGTCAGATACGCAGTATTTT
D: TRBD1; V: TRBV29-1; J: TRBJ2-7; size: NA; CDR3: CSVEETRDRGDYEQYF; DNA: TGCAGCGTTGAAGAGACCAGGGACAGGGGGGACTACGAGCAGTACTTC
D: TRBD2; V: TRBV7-8; J: TRBJ2-7; size: NA; CDR3: CASSLGLASGPYEQYF; DNA: TGTGCCAGCAGCTTGGGGCTTGCTAGCGGACCCTACGAGCAGTACTTC
D: NA; V: TRBV4-3; J: TRBJ2-2; size: NA; CDR3: CASRDTPQGTGELFF; DNA: TGCGCCAGCAGAGATACACCACAGGGAACCGGGGAGCTGTTTTTT
D: NA; V: TRBV29-1; J: TRBJ1-2; size: NA; CDR3: CSVEDRTKVADYGYTF; DNA: TGCAGCGTTGAAGATCGTACCAAGGTAGCGGACTATGGCTACACCTTC
D: TRBD1; V: TRBV11-3; J: TRBJ2-7; size: NA; CDR3: CASSPGTGSDEQYF; DNA: TGTGCCAGCAGCCCCGGGACAGGGTCCGACGAGCAGTACTTC
D: NA; V: TRBV5-4; J: TRBJ1-1; size: NA; CDR3: CASSLRGAGTEAFF; DNA: TGTGCCAGCAGCTTGAGAGGGGCAGGGACTGAAGCTTTCTTT
D: NA; V: TRBV6-5; J: TRBJ2-2; size: NA; CDR3: CASSPNTGELFF; DNA: TGTGCCAGCAGCCCCAACACCGGGGAGCTGTTTTTT
D: TRBD1; V: TRBV9; J: TRBJ2-2; size: once; CDR3: CASSVYTGGADTGELFF; DNA: TGTGCCAGCAGCGTGTATACAGGGGGCGCGGACACCGGGGAGCTGTTTTTT
D: NA; V: TRBV7-9; J: TRBJ2-3; size: once; CDR3: CASRGGDADTQYF; DNA: TGTGCCAGCAGGGGTGGGGATGCAGATACGCAGTATTTT
D: TRBD1; V: TRBV11-2; J: TRBJ1-2; size: NA; CDR3: CASSSRDSANYGYTF; DNA: TGTGCCAGCAGCTCGAGGGACAGCGCTAACTATGGCTACACCTTC
D: TRBD1; V: TRBV27; J: TRBJ2-5; size: NA; CDR3: CASSLVPLDRDQETQYF; DNA: TGTGCCAGCAGCTTGGTTCCGTTGGACAGGGACCAAGAGACCCAGTACTTC
D: NA; V: TRBV6-5; J: TRBJ2-5; size: NA; CDR3: CASSDSTGRETQYF; DNA: TGTGCCAGCAGTGACTCTACAGGGCGGGAGACCCAGTACTTC
D: NA; V: TRBV10-2; J: TRBJ2-7; size: NA; CDR3: CASTQTYGREAYEQYF; DNA: TGCGCCAGCACCCAAACTTACGGGCGGGAAGCCTACGAGCAGTACTTC
D: NA; V: TRBV13; J: TRBJ2-5; size: NA; CDR3: CASSLKGGQETQYF; DNA: TGTGCCAGCAGCTTAAAAGGGGGCCAAGAGACCCAGTACTTC
D: TRBD2; V: TRBV11-2; J: TRBJ2-7; size: once; CDR3: CASSPSPVAGGGREQYF; DNA: TGTGCCAGCAGCCCTTCCCCGGTGGCGGGGGGGGGCCGCGAGCAGTACTTC
D: NA; V: TRBV6-6; J: TRBJ2-5; size: NA; CDR3: CASSYLETQYF; DNA: TGTGCCAGCAGTTACTTAGAGACCCAGTACTTC
D: NA; V: TRBV14; J: TRBJ1-4; size: NA; CDR3: CASSHRPKWGITNEKLFF; DNA: TGTGCCAGCAGCCATAGACCCAAGTGGGGCATAACTAATGAAAAACTGTTTTTT
D: TRBD1; V: TRBV27; J: TRBJ1-2; size: NA; CDR3: CASRGQIGTANGYTF; DNA: TGTGCCAGCAGGGGCCAAATTGGGACAGCAAATGGCTACACCTTC
D: NA; V: TRBV10-3; J: TRBJ1-4; size: NA; CDR3: CATLPGEGGATNEKLFF; DNA: TGTGCCACCCTCCCGGGGGAGGGAGGTGCAACTAATGAAAAACTGTTTTTT
D: NA; V: TRBV4-1; J: TRBJ2-7; size: NA; CDR3: CASSQAFLGQVDEQYF; DNA: TGCGCCAGCAGCCAAGCCTTCCTCGGGCAGGTGGACGAGCAGTACTTC
D: NA; V: TRBV9; J: TRBJ2-2; size: NA; CDR3: CASRQQGNTGELFF; DNA: TGTGCCAGCAGACAACAGGGAAACACCGGGGAGCTGTTTTTT
D: NA; V: TRBV7-8; J: TRBJ2-7; size: once; CDR3: CASSFVRSHSYEQYF; DNA: TGTGCCAGCAGCTTCGTCCGGAGCCACTCCTACGAGCAGTACTTC
D: NA; V: TRBV27; J: TRBJ2-5; size: NA; CDR3: CASSLFRGETQYF; DNA: TGTGCCAGCAGTTTATTCCGGGGAGAGACCCAGTACTTC
D: NA; V: TRBV6-5; J: TRBJ2-7; size: NA; CDR3: CASSPGTLYEQYF; DNA: TGTGCCAGCAGTCCCGGGACCTTATACGAGCAGTACTTC
D: NA; V: TRBV6-1; J: TRBJ1-6; size: few; CDR3: CASSGASPLHF; DNA: TGTGCCAGCAGTGGGGCTTCACCCCTCCACTTT
D: NA; V: TRBV30; J: TRBJ2-7; size: NA; CDR3: CAWSLSGPYEQYF; DNA: TGTGCCTGGTCTCTCAGCGGTCCCTACGAGCAGTACTTC
D: NA; V: TRBV28; J: TRBJ1-2; size: NA; CDR3: CASSFVGYGYTF; DNA: TGTGCCAGCAGTTTTGTGGGCTATGGCTACACCTTC
D: TRBD1; V: TRBV7-6; J: TRBJ2-7; size: NA; CDR3: CASSKETGGAYEQYF; DNA: TGTGCCAGCAGCAAAGAGACAGGGGGCGCGTACGAGCAGTACTTC
D: NA; V: TRBV7-9; J: TRBJ2-3; size: NA; CDR3: CASSLAGTFDTQYF; DNA: TGTGCCAGCAGCTTAGCGGGGACTTTTGATACGCAGTATTTT
D: NA; V: TRBV27; J: TRBJ2-3; size: NA; CDR3: CASSFVGAQTDTQYF; DNA: TGTGCCAGCAGTTTTGTAGGGGCACAAACAGATACGCAGTATTTT
D: TRBD1; V: TRBV27; J: TRBJ2-1; size: NA; CDR3: CASRPIPGQIYNEQFF; DNA: TGTGCCAGCAGACCAATACCGGGACAGATCTACAATGAGCAGTTCTTC
D: TRBD2; V: TRBV9; J: TRBJ2-2; size: NA; CDR3: CASSLRGSGGMNTGELFF; DNA: TGTGCCAGCAGCCTTAGGGGTAGCGGGGGAATGAACACCGGGGAGCTGTTTTTT
D: TRBD2; V: TRBV7-2; J: TRBJ2-2; size: NA; CDR3: CASSPRLAGGAGELFF; DNA: TGTGCCAGCAGCCCGAGACTAGCGGGAGGGGCCGGGGAGCTGTTTTTT
D: NA; V: TRBV6-5; J: TRBJ1-2; size: NA; CDR3: CASRPLGDWGYTF; DNA: TGTGCCAGCAGACCCCTTGGGGACTGGGGCTACACCTTC
D: NA; V: TRBV7-9; J: TRBJ1-1; size: NA; CDR3: CASSLKSSGEAFF; DNA: TGTGCCAGCAGCCTCAAGAGCAGTGGGGAAGCTTTCTTT
D: NA; V: TRBV6-5; J: TRBJ2-1; size: NA; CDR3: CASSEANNEQFF; DNA: TGTGCCAGCAGTGAGGCCAACAATGAGCAGTTCTTC
D: NA; V: TRBV27; J: TRBJ1-2; size: NA; CDR3: CASSLSPGAVNGYTF; DNA: TGTGCCAGCAGTTTATCCCCCGGGGCAGTTAATGGCTACACCTTC